There are a few counts of the clone carrying this T cell receptor beta chain. Its antigen is not known. This PCR relied on a set of 60 Vbeta primers and 13 Jbeta primers. This table comes from immunoSEQ multiplex PCR, and its TCRdb copy is limited to in-frame clones, with some not included. The sample consists of around 200,000 clones, roughly 77% of them appearing once. This sample stems from a study of cytomegalovirus exposure and HLA in healthy donors. Study summary: Some 85 million unique TCRs, all from HLA-typed donors, were included in an early release of the data. General study points: Serostatus for CMV was the only available immune exposure information.

The germline gives CDR1 GTSNPN, CDR2 SVGIG (reference sequence). V shed 1 base, J shed 4 bases, and the junction held 5 bases outside the gene matches. This CDR3 comprises 15 residues. The chain couples TRBV30 to TRBJ2-2; 8 nucleotides agree with TRBD2. Specimen: PBMCs. This sequence was found in a man younger than 40 in good health and CMV-seropositive. CDR3: CAWSGGGGSTGELFF. As DNA, the CDR3 is TGTGCCTGGAGTGGGGGCGGGGGGAGCACCGGGGAGCTGTTTTTT.